The TCR beta chain described here comes from a study of cytomegalovirus exposure and HLA in healthy donors. Primers: 60 Vbeta forward and 13 Jbeta reverse. The data were produced by immunoSEQ multiplex PCR, yet TCRdb's version contains in-frame clones alone and is incomplete. The sample carries approximately 160,000 clones, roughly 72% recorded once. Germline-derived CDR1 and CDR2 are SGHNT and YYREEE (reference sequence). The CDR3 has 19 residues. Trimming at V came to 3 bases and at J to 4 bases, leaving 17 bases not matched to a gene. The TCR comes from a woman aged 40 to 55 in good health and CMV-seronegative. J is TRBJ2-7 and V is TRBV5-4, with 12 bases matching TRBD1. Sequences were obtained from PBMCs. The CDR3 loop is CASSSRDRDRGRSRYEQYF. The CDR3 coding sequence is TGTGCCAGCAGCTCGCGGGACCGGGACAGGGGGCGAAGCCGGTACGAGCAGTACTTC. Based on the CDR3 plus reference TRBV5-4 and TRBJ2-7, the full variable domain is ETGVTQSPTHLIKTRGQQVTLRCSSQSGHNTVSWYQQALGQGPQFIFQYYREEENGRGNFPPRFSGLQFPNYSSELNVNALELDDSALYLCASSSRDRDRGRSRYEQYFGPGTRLTVT.